This T cell receptor beta chain was documented in a study of chemoradiotherapy in HPV16-positive cancers. Repertoires were generated with immunoSEQ multiplex PCR, while TCRdb's copy carries only in-frame clones and drops some. Of under 35,000 clones detected, more than 85% appear once; the ten largest clones hold around 17%. The count of this clone is one. Repeated repertoire sampling spanned the course of chemoradiotherapy. Sample: blood, taken from a patient who underwent chemoradiotherapy. This clonotype was obtained from a human donor with HPV-associated anogenital cancer.

CDR3 bases: TGTGCCAGCTCACCATGGGTGCCGGGGAACACTGAAGCTTTCTTT. It codes for CASSPWVPGNTEAFF. This chain connects TRBV18 to TRBJ1-1; D is unclear. CDR1 is KGHSH and CDR2 is LQKENI in the germline V gene. V was trimmed by 2 bases and J by 1 base, leaving 11 bases between them. The CDR3 spans 15 residues.